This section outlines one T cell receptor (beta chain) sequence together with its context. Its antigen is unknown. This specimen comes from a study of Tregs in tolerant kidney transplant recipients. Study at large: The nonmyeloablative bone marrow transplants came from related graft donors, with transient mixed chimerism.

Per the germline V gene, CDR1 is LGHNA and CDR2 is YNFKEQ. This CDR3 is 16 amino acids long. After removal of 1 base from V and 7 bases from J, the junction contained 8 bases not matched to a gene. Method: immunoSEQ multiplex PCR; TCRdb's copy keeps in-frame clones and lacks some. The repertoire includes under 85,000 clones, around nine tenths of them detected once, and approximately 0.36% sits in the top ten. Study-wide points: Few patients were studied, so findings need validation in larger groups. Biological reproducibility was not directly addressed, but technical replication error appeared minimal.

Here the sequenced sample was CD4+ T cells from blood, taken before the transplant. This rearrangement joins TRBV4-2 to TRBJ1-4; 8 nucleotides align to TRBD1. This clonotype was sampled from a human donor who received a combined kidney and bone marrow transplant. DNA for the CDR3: TGTGCCAGCAGCCAAGCCTCAGGACAGGGTGGTGAAAAACTGTTTTTT. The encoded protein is CASSQASGQGGEKLFF.